The present entry profiles one TCR beta chain with its context. Its specificity is not known. The data originate from a study of cytomegalovirus exposure and HLA in healthy donors. Study-wide results and limits: That first-cohort TCR clusters tended to co-occur in the approximately 110 validation repertoires was found in a later analysis.

CDR3 length: 13 amino acids. CDR1 is LNHDA, CDR2 SQIVND, per germline (reference sequence). After removal of 3 bases from V and 5 bases from J, the junction contained 3 bases not matched to a gene. Sequenced by immunoSEQ multiplex PCR; TCRdb stores in-frame clones only, minus some. This sample has tens of thousands of clones, with 85% to 95% found just once. The clonotype comes from a woman aged 18 to 35 in good health and CMV-seronegative. The gene calls are TRBV19 and TRBJ2-5; TRBD2 matches at 7 bases. The sequencing sample was made of PBMCs. The CDR3 here is CASSMNSGETQYF. The CDR3 nucleotides are TGTGCCAGTAGTATGAATAGCGGGGAGACCCAGTACTTC.